This TCR beta chain is from a study of blood T cell repertoires in COVID-19. For the study at large: Acute and convalescent COVID-19 specimens originated in the United States, Italy and Spain.

The protocol was immunoSEQ multiplex PCR, while the TCRdb copy is restricted to in-frame clones and leaves out a portion. Among roughly 280,000 clones listed, about 85% were seen once. Participants reported their clinical history, and cohort assignment relied on those reports. Recovered Cohort 3 donors showed two negative PCRs, clearance, or symptom resolution. The V end was cut by 5 bases, the J end by 7 bases, with 18 bases between. Germline CDR1 and CDR2: PRHDT and FYEKMQ (reference sequence). The CDR3 length is 15 residues. The V call is TRBV13, the J call TRBJ1-3; the D gene is possibly TRBD1 (5 bases). Material: PBMCs or T cells enriched from blood (not recorded which). The TCR comes from a woman aged 45-65 years who had recovered from COVID-19. Here the CDR3 reads CASSQGGTVMNTIYF. The DNA of the CDR3 is TGTGCCAGCAGCCAGGGAGGGACGGTGATGAACACCATATATTTT.